Below are 14 T cell receptor beta chains sequenced from a single sample in a study of blood T cell repertoires in COVID-19. Assay: immunoSEQ multiplex PCR; the TCRdb copy retains only in-frame clones and omits some. The sample holds more than 200,000 clones, more than 65% seen once. Sample: peripheral blood. These receptors originate from a woman aged 35 to 49 with active or convalescent COVID-19.

As for this clone: The sample carries other DNA sequences with the same CDR3. V is TRBV24-1 and J is TRBJ2-2; 7 bases are shared with TRBD2. V trimming: 7 bases; J trimming: 4 bases; junction bases outside the gene matches: 11. This CDR3 is built from 16 residues. Germline V lookup: CDR1 KGHDR, CDR2 SFDVKD. The CDR3 reads CATRGGLRGATGELFF. The CDR3 nucleotides are TGTGCCACCAGGGGGGGGTTACGGGGAGCCACCGGGGAGCTGTTTTTT.

This chain joins TRBV30 and TRBJ1-4, with 9 bases identical to TRBD1. The J segment lost 7 bases and the V segment lost 0 bases, leaving 6 bases of the junction unmatched. Germline CDR1 GTSNPN, CDR2 SVGIG (reference sequence). CDR3 size: 15 residues. CDR3 amino acids: CAWSVLGQGFEKLFF. The CDR3 bases are TGTGCCTGGAGTGTTCTTGGACAGGGGTTTGAAAAACTGTTTTTT.

The chain couples TRBV28 to TRBJ1-2; 8 bases are shared with TRBD1. The V gene end was trimmed by 4 bases and the J gene end by 8 bases; junction bases not matched to a gene: 9. The germline CDR1 and CDR2 sequences are MDHEN and SYDVKM. The CDR3 runs to 14 residues. The CDR3 region is CASSSPRGRRGYTF. DNA for the CDR3: TGTGCCAGCAGTTCCCCCAGGGGGCGGAGGGGCTACACCTTC.

The rearrangement uses TRBV9 and TRBJ2-3; 12 bases line up with TRBD2. From germline, CDR1 is SGDLS and CDR2 YYNGEE. J gave up 9 bases and V 2 bases, and 7 bases lay outside the gene matches. The CDR3 spans 15 residues. The CDR3 nucleotides are TGTGCCAGCAGCGTTTCTAGCGGGGGGGCCCGAACGCAGTATTTT. Its translation is CASSVSSGGARTQYF.

The chain combines TRBV9 with TRBJ1-3, with D perhaps TRBD1 (6 bases). The germline V gene encodes CDR1 SGDLS and CDR2 YYNGEE. The CDR3 length is 15 residues. Trimming removed 0 bases from V and 4 bases from J, with 11 bases in between. CDR3 DNA sequence: TGTGCCAGCAGCGTAGGGGCAGGGGTAGGAAACACCATATATTTT. This codes for CASSVGAGVGNTIYF.

A single count supports this clone. The chain's CDR3 is CASSTNMNTEAFF. In DNA, the CDR3 is TGTGCCAGCAGCACCAACATGAACACTGAAGCTTTCTTT. The chain joins TRBV9 to TRBJ1-1; D is unresolved. In germline, CDR1 is SGDLS, CDR2 YYNGEE. This CDR3 is 13 amino acids long. With 4 bases removed from V and 0 bases from J, the gap between germline ends came to 7 bases.

This chain uses TRBV4-1 with TRBJ2-2, with D maybe TRBD1 (5 bases). Germline V gives CDR1 MGHRA, CDR2 YSYEKL. Trimming removed 0 bases from V and 3 bases from J, with 8 bases in between. CDR3 length: 15 amino acids. The DNA for the CDR3 is TGCGCCAGCAGCCAAGAGGGGCCAGACACCGGGGAGCTGTTTTTT. This codes for CASSQEGPDTGELFF.

As DNA, the CDR3 is TGTGCCAGCACCGCATTGAGAGACAGGGGGCAAAACATTCAGTACTTC. Translating it yields CASTALRDRGQNIQYF. This chain joins TRBV5-6 and TRBJ2-4, with 10 nucleotides matching TRBD1. V was clipped by 6 bases and J by 5 bases; unmatched bases: 11. CDR1 is SGHDT and CDR2 is YYEEEE in the germline V gene. The CDR3 is made up of 16 amino acids.

The rearrangement uses TRBV6-5 and TRBJ2-3; D call uncertain. The CDR3 is 15 amino acids. Trimming removed 0 bases from V and 4 bases from J, with 11 bases in between. Germline CDR1 reads MNHEY; CDR2 reads SVGAGI. CDR3 DNA: TGTGCCAGCAGTTACTCCCCAAGACAATCAGATACGCAGTATTTT. This codes for CASSYSPRQSDTQYF.

V gene TRBV23-1 combines with J gene TRBJ1-1; D not resolved. TRBV23-1 is given ORF status, its function remaining uncertain. V dropped 7 bases and J dropped 1 base, with 7 bases sitting between them. The CDR3 runs to 12 residues. The CDR3 region has the DNA TGCGCCAGCATAAGAGAGAACACTGAAGCTTTCTTT. As protein: CASIRENTEAFF.

The chain links TRBV6-5 to TRBJ1-2; tentatively, D is TRBD1 (5 bases). Trimming removed 4 bases at V and 7 bases at J, with 16 bases between. Per germline, CDR1 MNHEY and CDR2 SVGAGI. The CDR3 runs to 14 residues. CDR3 sequence reads: CASSSPGGFSGYTF. CDR3 bases: TGTGCCAGCAGTTCCCCGGGGGGGTTTAGTGGCTACACCTTC.

J is TRBJ1-3 and V is TRBV5-1; D is unresolved. This CDR3 is 16 amino acids long. CDR1 and CDR2 from the germline V gene are SGHRS and YFSETQ. Trimming cost V 1 base and J 0 bases, with 11 bases left between them. This CDR3 reads CASSLNRENSGNTIYF. CDR3 bases: TGCGCCAGCAGCTTGAATCGGGAAAACTCTGGAAACACCATATATTTT.

J is TRBJ1-3 and V is TRBV5-8, with 9 bases fitting TRBD1. The CDR3 runs 15 residues. Per germline, CDR1 SGHTS and CDR2 YDEGEE. J was trimmed by 2 bases and V by 6 bases; bases with no gene match: 6. The DNA of the CDR3 is TGTGCCAGCAACCCCGGACAGGGGACTGGAAACACCATATATTTT. This encodes CASNPGQGTGNTIYF.

The chain is built from TRBV5-6 and TRBJ1-5; no clear D gene. Germline V gene data show CDR1 as SGHDT and CDR2 as YYEEEE. The V gene lost 0 bases and the J gene lost 4 bases, with 8 bases spanning the gap. The CDR3 sequence is 14 residues long. In nucleotides, the CDR3 is TGTGCCAGCAGCTTGGGCAGCGTAAATCAGCCCCAGCATTTT. Amino acids: CASSLGSVNQPQHF.